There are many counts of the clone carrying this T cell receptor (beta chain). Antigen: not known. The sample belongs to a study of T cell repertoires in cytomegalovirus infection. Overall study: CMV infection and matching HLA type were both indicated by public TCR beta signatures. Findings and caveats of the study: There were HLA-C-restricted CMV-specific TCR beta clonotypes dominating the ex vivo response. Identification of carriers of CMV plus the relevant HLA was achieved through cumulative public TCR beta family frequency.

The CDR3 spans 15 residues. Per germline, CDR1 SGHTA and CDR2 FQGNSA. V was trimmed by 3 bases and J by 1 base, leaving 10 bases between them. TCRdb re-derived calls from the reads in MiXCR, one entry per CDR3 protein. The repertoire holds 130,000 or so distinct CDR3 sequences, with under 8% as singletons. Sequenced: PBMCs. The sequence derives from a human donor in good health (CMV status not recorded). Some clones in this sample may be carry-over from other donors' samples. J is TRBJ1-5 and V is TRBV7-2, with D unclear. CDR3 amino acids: CASSFTGRSNQPQHF. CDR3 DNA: TGTGCCAGCAGCTTTACCGGGCGAAGCAATCAGCCCCAGCATTTT. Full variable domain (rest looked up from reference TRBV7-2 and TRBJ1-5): GAGVSQSPSNKVTEKGKDVELRCDPISGHTALYWYRQSLGQGLEFLIYFQGNSAPDKSGLPSDRFSAERTGGSVSTLTIQRTQQEDSAVYLCASSFTGRSNQPQHFGDGTRLSIL.